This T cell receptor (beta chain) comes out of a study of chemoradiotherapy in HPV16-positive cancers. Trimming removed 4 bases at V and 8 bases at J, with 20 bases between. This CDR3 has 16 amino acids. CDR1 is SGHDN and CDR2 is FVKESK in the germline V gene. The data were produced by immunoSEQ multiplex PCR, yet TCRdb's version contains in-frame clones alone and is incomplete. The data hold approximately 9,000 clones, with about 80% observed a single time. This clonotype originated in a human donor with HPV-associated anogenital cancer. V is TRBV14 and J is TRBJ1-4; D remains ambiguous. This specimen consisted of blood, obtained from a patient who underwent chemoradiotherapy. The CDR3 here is CASSPTVPPKGEKLFF. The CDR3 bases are TGTGCCAGCAGCCCCACGGTTCCTCCCAAAGGGGAAAAACTGTTTTTT.